A single sample gave rise to the 10 T cell receptor beta chains below, sequenced in a study of identical twins. TCRdb reanalysed the 5' RACE reads using MiXCR and keeps one entry per CDR3 protein. The profile shows some 320,000 distinct CDR3 sequences, more than 9% of them singletons. These records were also assigned to another study, of yellow fever vaccine responses in identical twins.

Sequenced input: CD8+ T cells sorted from blood. The receptors originated from a woman younger than 35 in good health.

This clonotype has a handful of counts. CDR3 bases: TGCAGTGCTAGCGGGGACAGGGAACGGGCAGATACGCAGTATTTT. It translates to CSASGDRERADTQYF. The rearrangement links TRBV20-1 to TRBJ2-3, with TRBD1 matching 9 bases. V lost 3 bases to trimming and J lost 4 bases; unmatched junction nucleotides: 8. In germline, CDR1 is DFQATT, CDR2 SNEGSKA (reference sequence). The CDR3 is 15 residues long.

The CDR3 nucleotides are TGCGCCAGCAGCCCACAGGGGGACACGACCTACGAGCAGTACTTC. This translates into CASSPQGDTTYEQYF. The chain carries TRBV4-1 and TRBJ2-7, with 8 bases identical to TRBD1. Germline V gives CDR1 MGHRA, CDR2 YSYEKL. After removal of 4 bases from V and 2 bases from J, the junction contained 7 bases not matched to a gene. The length of the CDR3 is 15 residues.

The J gene is TRBJ2-5, the V gene TRBV5-1; 10 bases line up with TRBD2. The V and J ends lost 3 bases and 3 bases, in that order; junction bases with no gene match: 5. This CDR3 has 15 amino acids. The V gene's germline CDR1 is SGHRS and CDR2 YFSETQ. DNA for the CDR3: TGCGCCAGCAGCTCCGGGACTAGCGACGAAGAGACCCAGTACTTC. Protein sequence: CASSSGTSDEETQYF.

This clonotype has at least ten counts. The chain has TRBV13 and TRBJ2-5; TRBD2 matches 13 bases. The CDR3 length is 18 residues. Germline values: CDR1 PRHDT, CDR2 FYEKMQ (reference sequence). Germline trimming cut 2 bases from V and 5 bases from J; bases unmatched to any gene: 11. The CDR3 DNA follows: TGTGCCAGCAGCTTAAGGCGCTGGACTAGCGGGAGTGAGGAGACCCAGTACTTC. It translates to CASSLRRWTSGSEETQYF.

The chain is built from TRBV18 and TRBJ1-1; 8 nucleotides line up with TRBD1. CDR1 is KGHSH and CDR2 is LQKENI in the germline V gene. V gave up 5 bases and J gave up 5 bases; unmatched junction bases: 16. The CDR3 is made up of 17 amino acids. This chain's CDR3 is CASSAMDREIVDTEAFF. The CDR3 nucleotides are TGTGCCAGCTCAGCCATGGACAGGGAAATCGTAGATACTGAAGCTTTCTTT.

This clonotype was counted at least ten times. This chain uses TRBV7-9 with TRBJ1-1, with TRBD1 matching 7 bases. CDR3 length equals 14 residues. V lost 6 bases, J lost 3 bases, and 7 bases stayed unmatched. The germline V gene has CDR1 SEHNR and CDR2 FQNEAQ (reference sequence). The CDR3 DNA is TGTGCCAGCAGTTTGGTGCAGGGGGACACTGAAGCTTTCTTT. Its translation: CASSLVQGDTEAFF.

This clonotype was seen only a few times. The J gene is TRBJ2-5, the V gene TRBV20-1; the match to TRBD1 covers 7 bases. Trimming cost V 2 bases and J 4 bases; bases outside gene matches: 10. CDR3 length: 15 amino acids. The germline V gene encodes CDR1 DFQATT and CDR2 SNEGSKA (reference sequence). CDR3 in amino acids: CSARNHDRAGETQYF. CDR3 sequence (DNA): TGCAGTGCTAGAAACCACGACAGGGCAGGAGAGACCCAGTACTTC.

This clonotype showed up just a few times. The chain is built from TRBV20-1 and TRBJ2-1; 9 nucleotides line up with TRBD2. The CDR3 covers 15 residues. V shed 5 bases, J shed 3 bases, and the junction held 8 bases outside the gene matches. Germline CDR1 is DFQATT and CDR2 is SNEGSKA (reference sequence). The CDR3: CSAPRFSGGYNEQFF. CDR3 DNA: TGCAGTGCTCCGCGATTTAGCGGGGGCTACAATGAGCAGTTCTTC.

The chain links TRBV5-1 to TRBJ2-1; D might be TRBD2 (5 bases). The CDR3 contains 16 residues. V was trimmed by 4 bases and J by 2 bases, leaving 16 bases between them. The germline V gene has CDR1 SGHRS and CDR2 YFSETQ. CDR3 bases: TGCGCCAGCAGCAGCTCCTCCTCGGGGACCTACAATGAGCAGTTCTTC. Its protein is CASSSSSSGTYNEQFF.

The V call is TRBV27, the J call TRBJ2-4; D gene uncertain. Germline-derived CDR1 and CDR2 are MNHEY and SMNVEV (reference sequence). Trimming took off 5 bases at V and 0 bases at J, with 8 bases between the two ends. The CDR3 contains 14 residues. CDR3 in amino acids: CASSEQRAKNIQYF. Written as DNA, the CDR3 is TGTGCCAGCAGTGAGCAGAGAGCCAAAAACATTCAGTACTTC.